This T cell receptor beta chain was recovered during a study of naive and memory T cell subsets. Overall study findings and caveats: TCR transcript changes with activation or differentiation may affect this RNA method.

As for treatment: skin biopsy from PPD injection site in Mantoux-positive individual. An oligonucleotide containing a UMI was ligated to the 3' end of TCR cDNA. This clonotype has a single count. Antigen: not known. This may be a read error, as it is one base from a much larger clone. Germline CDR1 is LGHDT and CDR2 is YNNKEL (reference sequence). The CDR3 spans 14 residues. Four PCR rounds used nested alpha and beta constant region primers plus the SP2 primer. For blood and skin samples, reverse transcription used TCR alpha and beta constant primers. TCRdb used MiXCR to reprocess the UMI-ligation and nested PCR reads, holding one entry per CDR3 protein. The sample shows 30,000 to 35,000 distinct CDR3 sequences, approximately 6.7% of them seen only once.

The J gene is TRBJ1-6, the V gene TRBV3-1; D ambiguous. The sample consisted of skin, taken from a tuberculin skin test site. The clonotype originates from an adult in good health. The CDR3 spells CASGSTAGNSPLNF. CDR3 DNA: TGTGCCAGCGGATCCACTGCGGGGAATTCACCCCTCAACTTT. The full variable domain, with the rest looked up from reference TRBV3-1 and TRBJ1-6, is DTAVSQTPKYLVTQMGNDKSIKCEQNLGHDTMYWYKQDSKKFLKIMFSYNNKELIINETVPNRFSPKSPDKAHLNLHINSLELGDSAVYFCASGSTAGNSPLNFGNGTRLTVT.